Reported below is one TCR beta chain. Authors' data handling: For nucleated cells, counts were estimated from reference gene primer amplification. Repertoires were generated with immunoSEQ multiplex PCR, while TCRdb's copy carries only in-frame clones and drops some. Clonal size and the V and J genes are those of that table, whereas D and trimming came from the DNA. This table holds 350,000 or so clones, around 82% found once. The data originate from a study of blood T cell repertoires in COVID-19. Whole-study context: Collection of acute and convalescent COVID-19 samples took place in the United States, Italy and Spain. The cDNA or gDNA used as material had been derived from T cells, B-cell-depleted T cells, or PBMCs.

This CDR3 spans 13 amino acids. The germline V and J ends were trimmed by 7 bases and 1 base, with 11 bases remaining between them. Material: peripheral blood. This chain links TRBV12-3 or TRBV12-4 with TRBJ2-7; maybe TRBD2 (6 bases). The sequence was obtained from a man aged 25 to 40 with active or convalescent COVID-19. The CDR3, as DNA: TGTGCCAGCACCTGGGGGGTTTCCTACGAGCAGTACTTC. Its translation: CASTWGVSYEQYF.